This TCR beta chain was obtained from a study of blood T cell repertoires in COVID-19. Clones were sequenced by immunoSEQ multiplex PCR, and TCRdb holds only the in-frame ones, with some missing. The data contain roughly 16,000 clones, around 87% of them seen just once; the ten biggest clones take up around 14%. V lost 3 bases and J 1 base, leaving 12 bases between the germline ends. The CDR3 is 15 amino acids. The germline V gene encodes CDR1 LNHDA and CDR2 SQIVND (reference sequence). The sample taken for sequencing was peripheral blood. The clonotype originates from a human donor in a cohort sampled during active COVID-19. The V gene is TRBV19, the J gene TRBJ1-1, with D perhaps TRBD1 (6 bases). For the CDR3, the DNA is TGTGCCAGTAGTATTCCTCAGGGGAGGAACACTGAAGCTTTCTTT. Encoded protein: CASSIPQGRNTEAFF.